These T cell receptor beta chains were read from a single sample in a study of T cell repertoires in cytomegalovirus infection. Antigens of these TCRs are unknown. From the reads, TCRdb called clonotypes with MiXCR, one entry per CDR3 protein. The profile covers around 800,000 distinct CDR3 sequences, with approximately 30% appearing a single time and approximately 13% taken by the ten largest. The source material was cultured CD8+ T cells from PBMCs, sampled from culture after CMV antigen stimulation. These receptors were obtained from a human donor in good health (CMV status not recorded). Some clones in this sample may be carry-over from other donors' samples. CDR3s include the opening cysteine and the closing phenylalanine or tryptophan. A D gene is named only where the DNA matches it firmly. Clone size is stated in some rows and not others, as once, few, many or a class when expanded.

d_call j_call clone_size v_call cdr3_nt cdr3_aa
NA TRBJ1-1 NA TRBV7-2 TGTGCCAGCAGCTTAGAACAGGACTTAGAAGCTTTCTTT CASSLEQDLEAFF
NA TRBJ1-4 few TRBV9 TGTGCCAGCAGCGTAGGCAGGGGAAGTGGTAATGAAAAACTGTTTTTT CASSVGRGSGNEKLFF
TRBD2 TRBJ2-5 many TRBV7-6 TGTGCCAGCAGCTTAGCTATGGGACTAGCGGGGGAAGAGACCCAGTACTTC CASSLAMGLAGEETQYF
NA TRBJ2-1 few TRBV7-8 TGTGCCAGCAGCTCCCCCGTAGTGGCGGGGCAAATCTACAATGAGCAGTTCTTC CASSSPVVAGQIYNEQFF
NA TRBJ1-2 NA TRBV7-3 TGTGCCAGCAGCTTAGCCGCCAGGGGCTACACCTTC CASSLAARGYTF
TRBD1 TRBJ1-1 few TRBV9 TGTGCCAGCAGCGACCCAACAGGGGGTAATGAAGCTTTCTTT CASSDPTGGNEAFF
TRBD2 TRBJ2-1 NA TRBV6-5 TGTGCCAGCAGTGAACTGGAACTAGCGGTTAATGAGCAGTTCTTC CASSELELAVNEQFF
NA TRBJ2-6 NA TRBV7-9 TGTGCCAGCAGCTCCACGAAACTCTCCCCACCCTCTGGGGCCAACGTCCTGACTTTC CASSSTKLSPPSGANVLTF
NA TRBJ1-1 NA TRBV18 TGTGCCAGCTCACTGTTGGGGGAGTCGGTGAACACTGAAGCTTTCTTT CASSLLGESVNTEAFF
TRBD1 TRBJ2-2 NA TRBV4-2 TGTGCCAGCAGCCACCCGGGACAGGGGGTAGAGGAGCTGTTTTTT CASSHPGQGVEELFF
NA TRBJ2-7 few TRBV27 TGTGCCAGCAGTTTTGGCAGAATGGGCTCCTACGAGCAGTACTTC CASSFGRMGSYEQYF
TRBD2 TRBJ2-5 many TRBV7-8 TGTGCCAGCAGCCCACACGGTAGCGGGGCTAGCCAAGAGACCCAGTACTTC CASSPHGSGASQETQYF
NA TRBJ1-1 NA TRBV5-1 TGCGCCAGCAGCAATCCGGGCGTGAACACTGAAGCTTTCTTT CASSNPGVNTEAFF
NA TRBJ2-1 NA TRBV4-1 TGCGCCAGCAGCCAAGGGGGGCTGGGGGGGGGGGTAAATGAGCAGTTCTTC CASSQGGLGGGVNEQFF
TRBD1 TRBJ1-2 NA TRBV11-2 TGTGCCAGCAGCTTTGGCAGGGGGCTTGGCTACACCTTC CASSFGRGLGYTF
TRBD2 TRBJ2-3 NA TRBV28 TGTGCCAGCAGTTGGGGCGGGGGGGCCGGGACAGATACGCAGTATTTT CASSWGGGAGTDTQYF
NA TRBJ1-1 few TRBV6-2/TRBV6-3 TGTGCCAGCAGCCTATTAACAGGGATGAACACTGAAGCTTTCTTT CASSLLTGMNTEAFF
TRBD2 TRBJ2-1 many TRBV10-3 TGTGCCACCCTTAAGGAGCGGGGGCCTCCCGGCGAGCAGTTCTTC CATLKERGPPGEQFF
TRBD1 TRBJ1-2 few TRBV7-9 TGTGCCAGCAGCCAATTGGGGCCGGGACAGGGTTATGGAGGCTACACCTTC CASSQLGPGQGYGGYTF
NA TRBJ2-7 NA TRBV7-9 TGTGCCAGCAGCCGGGGGGGTGACAGGGATCTTGACGAGCAGTACTTC CASSRGGDRDLDEQYF
TRBD1 TRBJ1-1 NA TRBV6-5 TGTGCCAGCAACCCACGCCCACAGGGGATGAATTTCTTT CASNPRPQGMNFF
NA TRBJ1-2 few TRBV20-1 TGCAGTGCCCCTAGAGATAACAGATATGGCTACACCTTC CSAPRDNRYGYTF
NA TRBJ1-1 NA TRBV19 TGTGCCAGTAGGCGAGGAGGGGGGCTCACTGAAGCTTTCTTT CASRRGGGLTEAFF
NA TRBJ2-1 few TRBV10-2 TGCGCCAGCAACATGGGGGGCTCCTACAATGAGCAGTTCTTC CASNMGGSYNEQFF
TRBD2 TRBJ2-1 few TRBV4-1 TGCGCCAGCACCCCAGGTAGCGGGCCTCGCTCCTACAATGAGCAGTTCTTC CASTPGSGPRSYNEQFF
TRBD1 TRBJ2-5 NA TRBV6-1 TGTGCCAGCAGTTATTCGGACAGGACCGATTCGCAAGAGACCCAGTACTTC CASSYSDRTDSQETQYF
TRBD2 TRBJ2-1 many TRBV4-1 TGCGCCAGCAGCCCTGGACCGGGACTAGCGGGGGGGCGGTCGACCTACAATGAGCAGTTCTTC CASSPGPGLAGGRSTYNEQFF
NA TRBJ1-2 NA TRBV5-6 TGTGCCAGCAGCTTGGCCTGGGTATCCTCTACGTATGGCTACACCTTC CASSLAWVSSTYGYTF
NA TRBJ1-4 many TRBV6-1 TGTGCCATAAAGGGGGGTGCATCCGAAAAACTGTTTTTT CAIKGGASEKLFF
NA TRBJ2-1 NA TRBV7-2 TGTGCCGTGCCGGGGGACACCTACAATGAGCAGTTCTTC CAVPGDTYNEQFF
NA TRBJ1-1 few TRBV7-9 TGTGCCAGCAGCTTAAGACAGGACTTGAACACTGAAGCTTTCTTT CASSLRQDLNTEAFF
TRBD1 TRBJ1-5 many TRBV7-8 TGTGCCAGCGGCCTCTGGGACAGGGACCAGCCCCAGCATTTT CASGLWDRDQPQHF
TRBD2 TRBJ2-1 few TRBV7-4 TGTGCCAGCAGCTCTGGGACTAGAGAGCAGTTCTTC CASSSGTREQFF
TRBD1 TRBJ2-1 NA TRBV7-6 TGTGCTAGCAGCTTAGAGTGGGGACAGGGGAATGAGCAGTTCTTC CASSLEWGQGNEQFF
NA TRBJ2-7 NA TRBV10-3 TGTGCCATCAGTGTTACAGAGGTCTACGAGCAGTACTTC CAISVTEVYEQYF
NA TRBJ1-2 NA TRBV12-3/TRBV12-4 TGTGCCACCCTGTGGGGGAATGGCTACACCTTC CATLWGNGYTF
TRBD1 TRBJ2-1 few TRBV6-5 TGTGCCAGCAGTTACCGGGACAGGGTTGGCGATGAGCAGTTCTTC CASSYRDRVGDEQFF
NA TRBJ2-7 NA TRBV11-2 TGTGCCAGCAGCTTAGCCCGGGGCCTCTTCTACGAGCAGTACTTC CASSLARGLFYEQYF
NA TRBJ2-1 NA TRBV28 TGTGCCAGCGGGAAGAATCGAGCGGTGTCCTACAATGAGCAGTTCTTC CASGKNRAVSYNEQFF
NA TRBJ2-2 many TRBV7-6 TGTGCCAGCAGCCACCCTCGGGGGCTCTCAGACACCGGGGAGCTGTTTTTT CASSHPRGLSDTGELFF
NA TRBJ2-7 few TRBV7-9 TGTGCCAGCAGCTCCCGCGCGGACGGTGCCTTTTACGAGCAGTACTTC CASSSRADGAFYEQYF
TRBD1 TRBJ2-2 once TRBV27 TGTGCCAGCAGTTTCGGGACAGAATTCACCGGGGAGCTGTTTTTT CASSFGTEFTGELFF
TRBD1 TRBJ1-2 NA TRBV7-9 TGTGCCAGCAGCCTTTCTTGGGACAGGGACTATGGCTACACCTTC CASSLSWDRDYGYTF
NA TRBJ1-1 NA TRBV7-8 TGTGCCAGCAGCTCACAGATTGAAGCTTTCTTT CASSSQIEAFF
TRBD1 TRBJ1-2 many TRBV12-3/TRBV12-4 TGTGCCACGTACAGGGGAGGGGAAGGCTACACCTTC CATYRGGEGYTF
NA TRBJ1-5 NA TRBV7-9 TGTGCCAGCAGCTTAGAGTACCAGCCCCAGCATTTT CASSLEYQPQHF
NA TRBJ2-3 NA TRBV28 TGTGCCAGCAGTCCCTCGGACAAACTGACCACAGATACGCAGTATTTT CASSPSDKLTTDTQYF
NA TRBJ2-7 few TRBV2 TGTGCCAGCAGATCGGGACTGCAAATTCCCTACGAGCAGTACTTC CASRSGLQIPYEQYF
TRBD1 TRBJ1-3 few TRBV30 TGTGCCTGGCATTCGGGGACAGATGGAAACACCATATATTTT CAWHSGTDGNTIYF
NA TRBJ2-3 NA TRBV14 TGTGCCAGCAGCCAGAAAAGGGGGGAACTTCCCTTTTCGACAGATACGCAGTATTTT CASSQKRGELPFSTDTQYF
NA TRBJ2-3 once TRBV14 TGTGCCAGCAGCCAACAGGGTTGGGTGGATACGCAGTATTTT CASSQQGWVDTQYF
NA TRBJ2-2 many TRBV7-9 TGTGCCAGCAGCTTTAGTCCAACCGGGGAGCTGTTTTTT CASSFSPTGELFF
NA TRBJ1-2 many TRBV7-8 TGTGCCAGCAGCCCTGAGACAGTCCCGGACCATGGCTACACCTTC CASSPETVPDHGYTF
NA TRBJ1-1 few TRBV7-2 TGTGCCAGCAGCTTCGATTGGGGGATGACTGAAGCTTTCTTT CASSFDWGMTEAFF
TRBD2 TRBJ2-1 NA TRBV28 TGTGCCAGCAGTTTCCCTCCCTTCACTAGCGGGAGTTACAATGAGCAGTTCTTC CASSFPPFTSGSYNEQFF